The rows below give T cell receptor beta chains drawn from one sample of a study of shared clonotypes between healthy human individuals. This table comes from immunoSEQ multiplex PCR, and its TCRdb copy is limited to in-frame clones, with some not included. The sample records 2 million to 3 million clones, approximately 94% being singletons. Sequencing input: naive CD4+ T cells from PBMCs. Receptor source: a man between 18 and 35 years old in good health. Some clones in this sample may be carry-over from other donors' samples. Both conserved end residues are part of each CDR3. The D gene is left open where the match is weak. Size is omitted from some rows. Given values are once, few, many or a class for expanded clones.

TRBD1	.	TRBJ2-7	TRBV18	TGTGCCAGCTCACCCCCGGGACAGAGGGCCGAGCAGTACTTC	CASSPPGQRAEQYF
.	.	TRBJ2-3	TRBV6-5	TGTGCCAGCAGTTCCACATCGGATACGCAGTATTTT	CASSSTSDTQYF
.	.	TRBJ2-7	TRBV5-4	TGTGCCAGCAGCGCCGCCGGGGGCCTATCCTACGAGCAGTACTTC	CASSAAGGLSYEQYF
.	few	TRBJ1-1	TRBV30	TGTGCCTGGAGTGTAACTTCAGGGGTGGTATGGAACACTGAAGCTTTCTTT	CAWSVTSGVVWNTEAFF
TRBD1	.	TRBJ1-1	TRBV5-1	TGCGCCAGCAGCCACCCCGGGACAGGGAACACTGAAGCTTTCTTT	CASSHPGTGNTEAFF
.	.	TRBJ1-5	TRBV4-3	TGCGCCAGCAGCCAAGATAGTTTCGGAACAGGTCATCAGCCCCAGCATTTT	CASSQDSFGTGHQPQHF
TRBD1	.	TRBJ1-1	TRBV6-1	TGTGCCAGCAGTGAAGGGCAGGGGGCACGGGACACTGAAGCTTTCTTT	CASSEGQGARDTEAFF
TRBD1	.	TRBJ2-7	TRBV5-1	TGCGCCAGCAGCTTGGAACCAGGGGGTGAGGACGAGCAGTACTTC	CASSLEPGGEDEQYF
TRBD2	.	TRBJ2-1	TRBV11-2	TGTGCCAGCAGCTTCACTAGCGGGAGTCATGGTTCCTACAATGAGCAGTTCTTC	CASSFTSGSHGSYNEQFF
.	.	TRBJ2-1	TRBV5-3	TGTGCCAGAAGCCTCGGGCGCCGGGTAGAGGATGAGCAGTTCTTC	CARSLGRRVEDEQFF
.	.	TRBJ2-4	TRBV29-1	TGCAGCGTTGAGGATGTGATAAGGGACATTCAGTACTTC	CSVEDVIRDIQYF
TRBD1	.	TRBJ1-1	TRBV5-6	TGTGCCAGCAGCAAGCTACAGGGGGCGGACACTGAAGCTTTCTTT	CASSKLQGADTEAFF
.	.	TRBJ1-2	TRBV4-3	TGCGCCAGCAGCCGATCGGGAGGGGGAGGGGTTGGCTACACCTTC	CASSRSGGGGVGYTF
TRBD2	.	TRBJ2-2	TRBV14	TGTGCCAGCAGCCAAGATGTCGGGACTAAATCCACCGGGGAGCTGTTTTTT	CASSQDVGTKSTGELFF
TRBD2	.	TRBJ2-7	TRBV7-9	TGTGCCAGCAGCCATGCCGGGACTAGCGGCTCCTACGAGCAGTACTTC	CASSHAGTSGSYEQYF
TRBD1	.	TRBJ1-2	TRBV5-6	TGTGCCAGCAGCTTGGGACAGGGAGATGGCTACACCTTC	CASSLGQGDGYTF
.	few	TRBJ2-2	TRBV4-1	TGCGCCAGCAGCCCAACCCACTCGTTGTTGGGCGGGGAGCTGTTTTTT	CASSPTHSLLGGELFF
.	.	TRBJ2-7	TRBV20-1	TGCAGTGCTAGAATGGGATACGAGCAGTACTTC	CSARMGYEQYF
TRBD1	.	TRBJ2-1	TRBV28	TGTGCCAGCAGCTATCTTACAGGGGGCGCGGGCAATGAGCAGTTCTTC	CASSYLTGGAGNEQFF
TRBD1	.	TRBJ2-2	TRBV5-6	TGTGCCAGCAGCCCCGGGACAGGGGCGAACACCGGGGAGCTGTTTTTT	CASSPGTGANTGELFF
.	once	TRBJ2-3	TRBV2	TGTGCCAGCAGTGAATTATTGTGGACAGATACGCAGTATTTT	CASSELLWTDTQYF
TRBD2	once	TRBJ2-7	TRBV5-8	TGTGCCAGCAGCTTGACTAGCGGCCCCTACGAGCAGTACTTC	CASSLTSGPYEQYF
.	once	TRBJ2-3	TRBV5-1	TGCGCCAGCAGCTTGTTGGGGGGCACAGATACGCAGTATTTT	CASSLLGGTDTQYF
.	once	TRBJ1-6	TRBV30	TGTGCCTGGGGGGATTCACCCCTCCACTTT	CAWGDSPLHF
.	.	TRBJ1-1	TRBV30	TGTGCCTGGAGCCTGATCGAGGGCACTGAAGCTTTCTTT	CAWSLIEGTEAFF
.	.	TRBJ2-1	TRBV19	TGTGCCAGTCACCGCCAAAACTCCTACAATGAGCAGTTCTTC	CASHRQNSYNEQFF
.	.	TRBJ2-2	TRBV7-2	TGTGCCAGCAGCTCTCCGGGAGGGGAGCTGTTTTTT	CASSSPGGELFF
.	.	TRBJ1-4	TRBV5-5	TGTGCCAGCAGCTTGTCGGTCGTGGGGGCAACTAATGAAAAACTGTTTTTT	CASSLSVVGATNEKLFF
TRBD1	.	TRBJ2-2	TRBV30	TGTGCCTGGAGGGAACCAGGGGGCTCCGGGGAGCTGTTTTTT	CAWREPGGSGELFF
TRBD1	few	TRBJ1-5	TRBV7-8	TGTGCCAGCAGCTACGGGACAGCTAACAATCAGCCCCAGCATTTT	CASSYGTANNQPQHF
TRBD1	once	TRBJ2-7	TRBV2	TGTGCCAGCAGTGAAGCGTTGACAGGGCCCTACGAGCAGTACTTC	CASSEALTGPYEQYF
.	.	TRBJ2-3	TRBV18	TGTGCCAGCTCACCTCAGGGTGGGAGCGCAGATACGCAGTATTTT	CASSPQGGSADTQYF
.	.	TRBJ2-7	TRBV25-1	TGTGCCAGCCGCCCAGGGTCCTCCGGCGAGCAGTACTTC	CASRPGSSGEQYF
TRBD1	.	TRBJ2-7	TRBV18	TGTGCCAGCTCACCCCTCCAGGGGGATTGGGACGAGCAGTACTTC	CASSPLQGDWDEQYF
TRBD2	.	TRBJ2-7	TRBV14	TGTGCCAGCAGCCAAGATCGGGTACTAGCGGGACCCTACGAGCAGTACTTC	CASSQDRVLAGPYEQYF
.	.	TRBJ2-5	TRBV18	TGTGCCAGCTCACCAATCTCGGCAGAGACCCAGTACTTC	CASSPISAETQYF
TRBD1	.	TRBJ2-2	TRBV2	TGTGCCAGCAGCGGGACAGAAGTAGGGGAGCTGTTTTTT	CASSGTEVGELFF
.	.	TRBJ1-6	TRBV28	TGTGCCAGCACTCGAGGACAGTATAATTCACCCCTCCACTTT	CASTRGQYNSPLHF
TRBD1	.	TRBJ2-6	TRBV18	TGTGCCAGCTCACCAACGACAGGGGACAGCTCTGGGGCCAACGTCCTGACTTTC	CASSPTTGDSSGANVLTF
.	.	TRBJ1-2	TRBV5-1	TGCGCCAGCAGCCCATCACTTGACGGGAGGGTCGGCGGCTACACCTTC	CASSPSLDGRVGGYTF
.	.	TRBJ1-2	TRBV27	TGTGCCAGCAGTGGATCACAGGGTCTCTATGGCTACACCTTC	CASSGSQGLYGYTF
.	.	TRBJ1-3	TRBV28	TGTGCCAGCAGTTTAGGGCCAGCCTCTGGAAACACCATATATTTT	CASSLGPASGNTIYF
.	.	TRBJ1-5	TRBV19	TGTGCCATATTCCGGCTGCCCCAGCATTTT	CAIFRLPQHF
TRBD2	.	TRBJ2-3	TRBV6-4	TGTGCCAGCAGTGTCCTAGCGGGAGGCACAGATACGCAGTATTTT	CASSVLAGGTDTQYF
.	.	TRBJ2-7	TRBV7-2	TGTGCCAGCAGCTTAGGTCCACAGGGTGGAGAAAACTTC	CASSLGPQGGENF
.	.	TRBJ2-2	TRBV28	TGTGCCAGCAGTCCCGGACGGAACACCGGGGAGCTGTTTTTT	CASSPGRNTGELFF
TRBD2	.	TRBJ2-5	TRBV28	TGTGCCAGCAGGAACGAGGGGAGGGGACTAGCGAAAAAGACCCAGTACTTC	CASRNEGRGLAKKTQYF
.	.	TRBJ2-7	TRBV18	TGTGCCAGCTCGGTCCGGGACACCTCCTACGAGCAGTACTTC	CASSVRDTSYEQYF
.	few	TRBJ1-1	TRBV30	TGTGCCTGGAGTGTAGGGAGTGGAACTGAAGCTTTCTTT	CAWSVGSGTEAFF
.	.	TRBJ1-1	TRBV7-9	TGTGCCAGCAGCTTAATGGGGGGAGCTATGAACACTGAAGCTTTCTTT	CASSLMGGAMNTEAFF
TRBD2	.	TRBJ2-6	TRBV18	TGTGCCAGCTCACCATCTCCGACTAGCGGGAGAAGTGGGGCCAACGTCCTGACTTTC	CASSPSPTSGRSGANVLTF
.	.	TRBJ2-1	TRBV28	TGTGCCAGTTGTGGGGAGTCGGCCGGGACCGAGGAGCAGTTCTTC	CASCGESAGTEEQFF
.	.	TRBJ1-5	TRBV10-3	TGTGCCATCAGTGAGTCGAAAACCCAGAACCAGCCCCAGCATTTT	CAISESKTQNQPQHF
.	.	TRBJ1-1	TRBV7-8	TGTGCCAGCAGCCTAGGGACGGGGAACACTGAAGCTTTCTTT	CASSLGTGNTEAFF
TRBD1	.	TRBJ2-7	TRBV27	TGTGCCAGCAGCGGGAGATTTTACTCCGACAGGGGCCACGAGCAGTACTTC	CASSGRFYSDRGHEQYF